This is a list of T cell receptor beta chains from one sample in a study of cytomegalovirus exposure and HLA in healthy donors. The repertoire was sequenced with immunoSEQ multiplex PCR; TCRdb's copy has only in-frame clones and lacks some. The profile shows roughly 140,000 clones, 85% to 90% of them singletons. The sample was PBMCs. All receptors come from a man between 18 and 35 years old in good health and CMV-seropositive. Each CDR3 is given with its conserved first and last residue. Each record gives: J gene, V gene, D gene, clone size, CDR3 DNA, CDR3 protein. The D gene is left open where the match is weak. Some rows mark clone size as missing; the rest say once, few, many or name a class of expanded clone.

>TRBJ1-2|TRBV30|NA|once
TGTGCCTGGAGTGAAGGGAGAATTAGGGGCTACACCTTC
CAWSEGRIRGYTF
>TRBJ1-2|TRBV7-2|NA|many
TGTGCCAGCAGCCCAGCGCGGGAGGGGTCTAGGGGCTACACCTTC
CASSPAREGSRGYTF
>TRBJ2-7|TRBV6-5|TRBD2|once
TGTGCCAGCAGTTCCGATCCGAGCGGGGGGCAGTACTTC
CASSSDPSGGQYF
>TRBJ1-2|TRBV20-1|NA|once
TGCAGTGCTGGGACGGGAGAGACCTTC
CSAGTGETF
>TRBJ2-7|TRBV30|TRBD1|NA
TGTGCCTGGAGTGCCCGGGACAGGGTCTTCTACGAGCAGTACTTC
CAWSARDRVFYEQYF
>TRBJ1-1|TRBV6-5|NA|NA
TGTGCCAGCAGAAACAGGGTTGGGACTGAAGCTTTCTTT
CASRNRVGTEAFF
>TRBJ2-3|TRBV5-1|TRBD2|NA
TGCGCCAGCAGCCCGGGACTAGCGGGAGTAGGAAGCACAGATACGCAGTATTTT
CASSPGLAGVGSTDTQYF
>TRBJ1-1|TRBV27|NA|NA
TGTGCCAGCATGAGACCGGGAAGCACTGAAGCTTTCTTT
CASMRPGSTEAFF
>TRBJ1-1|TRBV6-5|NA|NA
TGTGCCAGCAGTTTGGGACATTTGAACACTGAAGCTTTCTTT
CASSLGHLNTEAFF
>TRBJ2-5|TRBV29-1|NA|NA
TGCAGCGTCCCAGGGGTGGTGGAGACCCAGTACTTC
CSVPGVVETQYF
>TRBJ2-5|TRBV15|NA|NA
TGTGCCACCAGCTTCTACCGGGACTTCCAAGAGACCCAGTACTTC
CATSFYRDFQETQYF
>TRBJ1-2|TRBV27|NA|NA
TGTGCCAGCAGCCCCACCGTCAGGTACTATGGCTACACCTTC
CASSPTVRYYGYTF
>TRBJ1-5|TRBV19|TRBD1|NA
TGTGCCAGTAGTCGGCGGGGGACAGGTCATCAGCCCCAGCATTTT
CASSRRGTGHQPQHF
>TRBJ1-6|TRBV7-9|NA|NA
TGTGCCAGCAGCTCGGGGGATTCACCCCTCCACTTT
CASSSGDSPLHF
>TRBJ1-2|TRBV7-9|NA|NA
TGTGCCAGCGCTGCCCGGGGTGACTATGGCTACACCTTC
CASAARGDYGYTF
>TRBJ1-2|TRBV5-5|TRBD1|once
TGTGCCAGCACCGGGACAGTAGGAGGCTACACCTTC
CASTGTVGGYTF
>TRBJ2-7|TRBV13|NA|NA
TGTGCCAGCAGCCCCCCGGGGTGGGATGGCTCCTACGAGCAGTACTTC
CASSPPGWDGSYEQYF
>TRBJ1-1|TRBV5-1|NA|NA
TGCGCCAGCAGCTCAGACACGAACACTGAAGCTTTCTTT
CASSSDTNTEAFF
>TRBJ2-7|TRBV27|NA|NA
TGTGCCAGCAGTTTCGGACAGAGCTACGAGCAGTACTTC
CASSFGQSYEQYF
>TRBJ1-1|TRBV14|TRBD1|NA
TGTGCCAGCAGCCTCGCGACAGGGAGGAGGACTGAAGCTTTCTTT
CASSLATGRRTEAFF
>TRBJ1-1|TRBV2|NA|NA
TGTGCCAGCAGTCAATCCGGGACACCAAACACTGAAGCTTTCTTT
CASSQSGTPNTEAFF
>TRBJ1-2|TRBV10-1|TRBD1|NA
TGCGCCAGGGGACAGGGAAACTATGGCTACACCTTC
CARGQGNYGYTF
>TRBJ2-1|TRBV4-2|TRBD2|once
TGTGCCAGCAGCCAAGGTGGAGCGGGAGATAATGAGCAGTTCTTC
CASSQGGAGDNEQFF
>TRBJ1-1|TRBV5-1|NA|NA
TGCGCCAGCAGCTTGGACAGGGACACTGAAGCTTTCTTT
CASSLDRDTEAFF
>TRBJ2-2|TRBV9|TRBD2|few
TGTGCCAGCAGCGTAGCGGGAGGTGCGAACACCGGGGAGCTGTTTTTT
CASSVAGGANTGELFF
>TRBJ1-5|TRBV5-6|NA|NA
TGTGCCAGCAGCTTGGGGACAGTGGCTCAGCCCCAGCATTTT
CASSLGTVAQPQHF
>TRBJ2-1|TRBV10-1|TRBD2|NA
TGCGCCAGCAGTGAGTACGGGGAGGGGTACCGGGAGCAGTTCTTC
CASSEYGEGYREQFF
>TRBJ2-1|TRBV7-9|NA|once
TGTGCCAGCAGCCCCGACCGGGGGGCCTTGAATGAGCAGTTCTTC
CASSPDRGALNEQFF
>TRBJ2-3|TRBV6-5|NA|NA
TGTGCCAGCAGTCCCTTAGACTCCGCAGATACGCAGTATTTT
CASSPLDSADTQYF
>TRBJ2-7|TRBV6-1|NA|few
TGTGCCAGCAGTGCCGGCTACGAGCAGTACTTC
CASSAGYEQYF
>TRBJ2-3|TRBV27|NA|NA
TGTGCCAGCAGTCCTGCAGGGGATACGCAGTATTTT
CASSPAGDTQYF
>TRBJ1-5|TRBV6-6|NA|few
TGTGCCAGCAGTTACGTGGCGGGGGGGGGCAATCAGCCCCAGCATTTT
CASSYVAGGGNQPQHF